This paragraph covers one T cell receptor (beta chain) sequence. The sample belongs to a study of OX40 agonist ivuxolimab in advanced cancers. Study summary: Dose-escalation patients suffered from hepatocellular carcinoma, melanoma, renal cell or head and neck cancer.

In germline, CDR1 is MGHRA, CDR2 YSYEKL. The CDR3 contains 15 residues. The V end was cut by 0 bases, the J end by 0 bases, with 8 bases between. Some clones are missing from TCRdb's copy, which holds only in-frame ones; the method was immunoSEQ multiplex PCR. The sample lists about 69,000 clones, around 89% seen once, with 8% to 11% in the top ten. The material was CD4+ or CD8+ T cells sorted from blood, obtained in a trial of the OX40 agonist ivuxolimab. The chain carries TRBV4-1 and TRBJ2-5; unclear D gene. This clonotype was sampled from an adult with an advanced solid tumor such as melanoma, head and neck, liver or kidney cancer. CDR3 residues: CASSQDPRDQETQYF. CDR3 in DNA: TGCGCCAGCAGCCAAGATCCCCGGGACCAAGAGACCCAGTACTTC.